Here is one T cell receptor (beta chain) with its context. The CDR3 is 15 residues long. Trimming left V 5 bases short and J 4 bases short, with 12 bases between. Germline V CDR1 and CDR2: LGHDT, YNNKEL (reference sequence). The sample belongs to a study of blood T cell repertoires in COVID-19. On the study more broadly: The United States, Italy and Spain were the sources of the acute and convalescent COVID-19 samples. Sample material is recorded as cDNA or gDNA derived from T cells, B-cell-depleted T cells, or PBMCs.

Libraries were prepared by immunoSEQ multiplex PCR; TCRdb keeps only in-frame clonotypes and omits some of them. The repertoire holds roughly 150,000 clones, with around 82% as singletons. The chain employs TRBV3-1 (or the pseudogene TRBV3-2) and TRBJ1-6; D perhaps matches TRBD1 (6 bases). The clonotype was recovered from a human donor in a cohort sampled during active COVID-19. Sequenced sample: peripheral blood. CDR3 sequence: CASSSRQVYNSPLHF. In nucleotides, the CDR3 is TGTGCCAGCAGCTCCAGACAGGTGTATAATTCACCCCTCCACTTT.